The source of this TCR beta chain is a study of cytomegalovirus exposure and HLA in healthy donors. Study-level background: The study placed over 65% of its approximately 360 genotyped donors in the Caucasian-associated ancestry cluster.

Study outcomes and limitations: It is likely that the observed cluster of highly shared sequence variants was a sequencing artifact. The classifier was said to identify cytomegalovirus status with high specificity and sensitivity.

Use of 60 Vbeta and 13 Jbeta primers characterized the PCR. Sequenced by immunoSEQ multiplex PCR; TCRdb stores in-frame clones only, minus some. The repertoire holds about 170,000 clones, with over 75% as singletons. CDR1 is SEHNR and CDR2 is FQNEAQ in the germline V gene (reference sequence). The CDR3 consists of 17 residues. V lost 5 bases, J lost 0 bases, and 5 bases stayed unmatched. On this clone itself: Its cognate antigen is unknown.

The sequence came from a male donor in good health and CMV-seronegative. This rearrangement joins TRBV7-9 to TRBJ1-4; 11 bases line up with TRBD1. Sequencing used PBMCs. The CDR3 reads CASSPQGQGATNEKLFF. The CDR3 DNA follows: TGTGCCAGCAGCCCCCAGGGACAGGGGGCAACTAATGAAAAACTGTTTTTT.